The 22 T cell receptor beta chains presented below share a single source sample, sequenced in a study of blood T cell repertoires in COVID-19. Profiled with immunoSEQ multiplex PCR; TCRdb holds only in-frame clones, not every one. The sample has under 400,000 clones; around nine tenths are singletons. The material sequenced was PBMCs or T cells enriched from blood (not recorded which). The receptors stem from a woman aged 25 to 39 who had been exposed to COVID-19.

V and J are TRBV10-3 and TRBJ2-1; 14 bases agree with TRBD2. The germline V gene encodes CDR1 ENHRY and CDR2 SYGVKD. V dropped 2 bases and J dropped 0; count of bases not matched to a gene: 15. There are 22 residues in the CDR3. CDR3 sequence reads: CAISELMVGTSGRRGSYNEQFF. The CDR3 bases are TGTGCCATCAGTGAGCTTATGGTGGGGACTAGCGGGAGAAGGGGCTCCTACAATGAGCAGTTCTTC.

The rearrangement links TRBV7-2 to TRBJ1-1; D unresolved. The V end lost 1 base, the J end lost 4 bases, and 7 bases lay between the germline ends. Germline-derived CDR1 and CDR2 are SGHTA and FQGNSA. CDR3 size: 13 residues. The CDR3 region is CASSLDRGTEAFF. The CDR3 DNA reads as TGTGCCAGCAGCTTAGACCGAGGCACTGAAGCTTTCTTT.

The chain employs TRBV7-6 and TRBJ2-2; TRBD2 matches at 11 bases. Trimming took 7 bases from V and 1 from J; bases not matched to a gene: 5. The CDR3 loop spans 16 amino acids. Germline V lookup: CDR1 SGHVS, CDR2 FNYEAQ. This CDR3 reads CASIKTSGVNTGELFF. CDR3 DNA sequence: TGTGCCAGCATCAAGACTAGCGGGGTGAACACCGGGGAGCTGTTTTTT. The whole variable domain, filled in from reference TRBV7-6 and TRBJ2-2, reads GAGVSQSPRYKVTKRGQDVALRCDPISGHVSLYWYRQALGQGPEFLTYFNYEAQQDKSGLPNDRFSAERPEGSISTLTIQRTEQRDSAMYRCASIKTSGVNTGELFFGEGSRLTVL.

This chain connects TRBV6-5 to TRBJ1-6; 9 bases line up with TRBD1. The CDR3 is 15 residues long. Germline V CDR1 and CDR2: MNHEY, SVGAGI. Trimming cost V 6 bases and J 13 bases; bases outside gene matches: 13. The chain's CDR3 is CASRPPGQGLSPLHF. The CDR3 nucleotides read TGTGCCAGCAGGCCCCCGGGACAGGGCCTCTCGCCCCTCCACTTT.

The rearrangement joins TRBV7-9 to TRBJ2-7; tentatively, D is TRBD2 (6 bases). Trimming took off 5 bases at V and 7 bases at J, with 21 bases between the two ends. Germline CDR1 SEHNR, CDR2 FQNEAQ (reference sequence). This CDR3 region has 15 residues. CDR3 in amino acids: CASSTYGGSSGEQYF. CDR3 bases: TGTGCCAGCAGCACCTACGGGGGTTCCTCGGGGGAGCAGTACTTC.

The chain recombines TRBV28 with TRBJ1-4; 7 bases map to TRBD1. CDR3 length equals 14 residues. The germline gives CDR1 MDHEN, CDR2 SYDVKM. J was trimmed by 4 bases and V by 5 bases; bases with no gene match: 4. DNA of the CDR3: TGTGCCAGCAGTCCGGACAGGAATAATGAAAAACTGTTTTTT. This encodes CASSPDRNNEKLFF. Complete variable domain (other parts from reference TRBV28 and TRBJ1-4): DVKVTQSSRYLVKRTGEKVFLECVQDMDHENMFWYRQDPGLGLRLIYFSYDVKMKEKGDIPEGYSVSREKKERFSLILESASTNQTSMYLCASSPDRNNEKLFFGSGTQLSVL.

The rearrangement joins TRBV7-3 to TRBJ1-3; the D is unclear. This CDR3 spans 15 amino acids. Trimming cost V 2 bases and J 4 bases, with 12 bases left between them. Germline-derived CDR1 and CDR2 are SGHTA and FQGTGA. CDR3 in DNA: TGTGCCAGCAGCTTATCTACCGATCGCGGAAACACCATATATTTT. Its protein is CASSLSTDRGNTIYF.

This clone was found a few times. V is TRBV5-1 and J is TRBJ2-7; TRBD2 matches at 11 bases. The CDR3 is 15 residues long. V dropped 0 bases and J dropped 1; count of bases not matched to a gene: 0. Germline CDR1 reads SGHRS; CDR2 reads YFSETQ. CDR3: CASSLGTSGSYEQYF. The CDR3 coding sequence is TGCGCCAGCAGCTTGGGGACTAGCGGGTCCTACGAGCAGTACTTC. The full variable domain, rest sourced from reference TRBV5-1 and TRBJ2-7, is KAGVTQTPRYLIKTRGQQVTLSCSPISGHRSVSWYQQTPGQGLQFLFEYFSETQRNKGNFPGRFSGRQFSNSRSEMNVSTLELGDSALYLCASSLGTSGSYEQYFGPGTRLTVT.

This clone was detected once. This rearrangement joins TRBV3-1 (or the pseudogene TRBV3-2) to TRBJ2-7, with TRBD1 identical over 9 bases. The germline CDR1 and CDR2 sequences are LGHDT and YNNKEL (reference sequence). The CDR3 contains 16 residues. V trimming: 1 base; J trimming: 0 bases; junction bases outside the gene matches: 4. The CDR3 spells CASSQVRTGVSYEQYF. CDR3 DNA sequence: TGTGCCAGCAGCCAAGTTCGGACAGGGGTCTCCTACGAGCAGTACTTC.

This rearrangement joins TRBV28 to TRBJ1-4; 7 positions match TRBD1. V shed 5 bases, J shed 5 bases, and the junction held 8 bases outside the gene matches. The CDR3 runs to 15 residues. Germline loops: CDR1 MDHEN, CDR2 SYDVKM. CDR3 sequence (DNA): TGTGCCAGCAGTCCGATGACAGGGCTAAATGAAAAACTGTTTTTT. Its protein product is CASSPMTGLNEKLFF.

CDR3 sequence reads: CASSLEGRSIQYF. CDR3 nucleotide sequence: TGTGCCAGCAGCTTAGAAGGGAGGAGCATTCAGTACTTC. The rearrangement links TRBV7-9 to TRBJ2-4; a possible D gene is TRBD2 (6 bases). Germline V gene data show CDR1 as SEHNR and CDR2 as FQNEAQ (reference sequence). The CDR3 runs to 13 residues. V was pared by 1 base and J by 9 bases, with 10 bases between.

The chain has TRBV4-1 and TRBJ2-2, with D tentatively TRBD1 (5 bases). CDR1 is MGHRA and CDR2 is YSYEKL in the germline V gene. V lost 0 bases, J lost 7 bases, and 15 bases lay in between. The CDR3 is 16 amino acids. The CDR3 coding sequence is TGCGCCAGCAGCCAAGATCAGTCAGGGATGGGCGGGGAGCTGTTTTTT. As protein: CASSQDQSGMGGELFF.

This chain joins TRBV3-1 (or the pseudogene TRBV3-2) and TRBJ2-1, with 12 bases aligning to TRBD2. The V segment lost 3 bases and the J segment 6 bases; nucleotides outside the gene matches: 3. CDR3 length: 15 residues. Germline CDR1 LGHDT, CDR2 YNNKEL (reference sequence). The CDR3 coding sequence is TGTGCCAGCAGCCATAGGACTAGCGGGGCCAATGAGCAGTTCTTC. Encoded protein: CASSHRTSGANEQFF.

V and J are TRBV6-5 and TRBJ2-4, with D possibly being TRBD1 (6 bases). CDR1 MNHEY and CDR2 SVGAGI come from the germline V gene. The CDR3 spans 15 residues. Trimming took 6 bases from V and 0 from J, leaving 12 bases between them. CDR3 sequence reads: CASSRRGLAKNIQYF. CDR3 coding DNA: TGTGCCAGCAGCCGCAGGGGCCTAGCCAAAAACATTCAGTACTTC.

The chain combines TRBV9 with TRBJ2-3, with TRBD1 matching 8 bases. There are 15 residues in the CDR3. The ends lost 3 bases at V and 7 bases at J; junction bases unmatched: 10. Germline loops: CDR1 SGDLS, CDR2 YYNGEE. The CDR3 reads CASSETGQGAYTQYF. The DNA for the CDR3 is TGTGCCAGCAGCGAGACAGGGCAGGGGGCATATACGCAGTATTTT.

The gene calls are TRBV11-3 and TRBJ2-2, with 9 bases lining up with TRBD2. The germline gives CDR1 SGHNT, CDR2 YENEEA. CDR3 length equals 17 residues. J gave up 4 bases and V 0 bases, and 6 bases lay outside the gene matches. This CDR3 is CASSLDGWTSATGELFF. CDR3 bases: TGTGCCAGCAGCTTAGACGGGTGGACTAGCGCCACCGGGGAGCTGTTTTTT.

The rearrangement joins TRBV19 to TRBJ2-2; TRBD2 aligns across 11 bases. The CDR3 consists of 18 residues. V lost 7 bases and J lost 4; bases outside the gene matches: 14. CDR1 LNHDA and CDR2 SQIVND come from the germline V gene (reference sequence). The CDR3 is CASTRDSSGRAPTGELFF. DNA for the CDR3: TGTGCCAGTACCAGGGACAGTAGCGGGAGGGCACCCACCGGGGAGCTGTTTTTT.

The rearrangement uses TRBV10-1 and TRBJ2-3; TRBD1 might be the D (6 bases). Germline CDR1 reads WNHNN; CDR2 reads SYGVQD (reference sequence). V was cut by 3 bases and J by 1 base, with 11 bases left in between. This CDR3 region has 15 residues. In DNA, the CDR3 is TGCGCCAGCAGTGATCAACAGGGACGCACAGATACGCAGTATTTT. It translates to CASSDQQGRTDTQYF.

The CDR3 loop reads CASSRRENEKLFF. In nucleotides, the CDR3 is TGTGCCAGCAGTCGGAGGGAGAATGAAAAACTGTTTTTT. This chain uses TRBV6-5 with TRBJ1-4, with unresolved D. Germline V gives CDR1 MNHEY, CDR2 SVGAGI. CDR3 length: 13 amino acids. The ends were cut back, 5 bases at V and 5 bases at J, with 9 bases in the middle.

The gene calls are TRBV12-3 or TRBV12-4 and TRBJ2-7; D unresolved. The V end was cut by 1 base, the J end by 7 bases, with 11 bases between. The CDR3 sequence is 13 residues long. The CDR3 nucleotides are TGTGCCAGCAGTTTAGGGATGGAGTGGGAGCAGTACTTC. Its translation: CASSLGMEWEQYF.

This clone was counted once. The chain is built from TRBV7-9 and TRBJ2-1; 9 positions match TRBD1. The CDR3 loop spans 18 amino acids. Germline CDR1 SEHNR, CDR2 FQNEAQ (reference sequence). Trimming took 7 bases from V and 4 from J; bases not matched to a gene: 17. In DNA form, the CDR3 reads TGTGCCAGCACATCCGGGACAGGGTGGGGTACTGGGTACAATGAGCAGTTCTTC. Translated, it gives CASTSGTGWGTGYNEQFF.

This chain uses TRBV24-1 with TRBJ2-1, with 7 bases matching TRBD2. J was trimmed by 7 bases and V by 4 bases; bases with no gene match: 12. The CDR3 spans 16 residues. Germline V gene lookup returns CDR1 KGHDR and CDR2 SFDVKD. CDR3 nucleotide sequence: TGTGCCACCAGTGAGAACCGGGGACCCGGGGGGAATGAGCAGTTCTTC. Amino acid sequence: CATSENRGPGGNEQFF.